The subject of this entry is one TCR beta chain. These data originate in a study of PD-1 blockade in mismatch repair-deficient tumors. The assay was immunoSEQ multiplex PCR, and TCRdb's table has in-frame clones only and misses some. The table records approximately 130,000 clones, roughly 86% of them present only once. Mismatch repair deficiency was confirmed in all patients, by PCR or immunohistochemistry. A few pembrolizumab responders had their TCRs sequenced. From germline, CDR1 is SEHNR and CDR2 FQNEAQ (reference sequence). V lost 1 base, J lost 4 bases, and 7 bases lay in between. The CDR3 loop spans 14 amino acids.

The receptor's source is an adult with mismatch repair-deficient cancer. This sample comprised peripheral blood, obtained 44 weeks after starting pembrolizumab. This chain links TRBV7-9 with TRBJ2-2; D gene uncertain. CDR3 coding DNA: TGTGCCAGCAGCTTAGGACCATTCACCGGGGAGCTGTTTTTT. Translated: CASSLGPFTGELFF.